In this sample, the clone carrying this T cell receptor beta chain turned up a few times. No antigen is known for it. The data are from a study of CD8 T cells in ankylosing spondylitis. As the method for making TCR beta libraries, quantitative 5'-RACE with molecular barcodes was used. TCRdb reprocessed the 5' RACE reads via MiXCR and lists one record per CDR3 protein. The table lists about 540,000 distinct CDR3 sequences, roughly 13% of them singletons. Study results and limitations: Apparently characteristic of ankylosing spondylitis blood was a TCR beta motif (about 8 highly homologous variants). Significantly higher representation of disease-linked clones was reported for matched ankylosing spondylitis synovial fluid. Disease-associated clonotypes exhibited CD8+ identity and were relatively infrequent in peripheral blood. A number of the motif variants had already been described in reactive arthritis synovial fluid and blood.

The receptor's source is a male donor with ankylosing spondylitis. The sequencing sample was made of blood, either unsorted or a sorted T cell fraction (not recorded which).

The CDR3 region has the DNA TGTGCCACCAGTGACCCGACAGGGATCCATGAGCAGTTCTTC. Translating it yields CATSDPTGIHEQFF. This rearrangement joins TRBV15 to TRBJ2-1; 7 bases line up with TRBD1. The CDR3 spans 14 residues. The ends lost 6 bases at V and 8 bases at J; junction bases unmatched: 10. The germline V gene encodes CDR1 LNHNV and CDR2 YYDKDF (reference sequence).